This T cell receptor beta chain came from a study of T cell changes during pregnancy in multiple sclerosis (dated by TCRdb to the late 2010s). Background on the whole study: The study looked at changes in the T cell repertoire across pregnancy in women with multiple sclerosis.

Notes on this clone: The specificity of this receptor is unknown. No much larger clone exists at a distance of one base, and base qualities are not known.

The library was generated by the immunoSEQ multiplex PCR assay. TCRdb holds this immuneACCESS table with in-frame rearrangements only. Some clones are missing; in checked studies, unresolved V genes explain under half, and the rest has no known cause. For this sample the table gives fewer than 50,000 clones, of which almost 95% were detected only once. 7% to 8.5% of the sample rests with the top ten. The CDR1 and CDR2 encoded by the germline V gene are SGDLS and YYNGEE. Its CDR3 holds 16 amino acids, cysteine through phenylalanine. The read is trimmed to its CDR3 DNA, 48 bases read in frame from base 1. Trimming takes 4 bases off V and 5 bases off J; junction bases not matched to a gene: 12.

The specimen comprised CD8+ T cells from peripheral blood mononuclear cells, sampled in the third trimester of pregnancy. The sequence came from a female donor with multiple sclerosis, enrolled in a pregnancy study. The chain couples TRBV9 to TRBJ2-7; 10 junctional bases match TRBD2. In nucleotides, the sequence is TGTGCCAGCAGCCCACACTCACTAGCGGGATCGGACGAGCAGTACTTC. The translation is CASSPHSLAGSDEQYF.